Sequencing of this T cell receptor beta chain was carried out in a study of OX40 agonist ivuxolimab in advanced cancers. General study points: By week 6 at 0.1 to 3.0 mg/kg, blood CD4+ and CD8+ T cells had expanded clonally. On average, CD8+ T cells had more expanded clones than CD4+.

As concerns this clone: Its target is unknown.

Trimming left V 0 bases short and J 13 bases short, with 16 bases between. Germline-derived CDR1 and CDR2 are LNHDA and SQIVND (reference sequence). The CDR3 is 14 amino acids. Method: immunoSEQ multiplex PCR; TCRdb's copy keeps in-frame clones and lacks some. The repertoire includes under 95,000 clones, around 90% of them detected once, and roughly 1.3% sits in the top ten. V is TRBV19 and J is TRBJ2-1; maybe TRBD1 (6 bases). The sample consisted of CD4+ or CD8+ T cells sorted from blood, taken in a trial of the OX40 agonist ivuxolimab. The source is an adult with an advanced solid tumor such as melanoma, head and neck, liver or kidney cancer. The CDR3 loop is CASSIDNGQGTQFF. In nucleotides, the CDR3 is TGTGCCAGTAGTATAGATAATGGCCAGGGGACCCAGTTCTTC.